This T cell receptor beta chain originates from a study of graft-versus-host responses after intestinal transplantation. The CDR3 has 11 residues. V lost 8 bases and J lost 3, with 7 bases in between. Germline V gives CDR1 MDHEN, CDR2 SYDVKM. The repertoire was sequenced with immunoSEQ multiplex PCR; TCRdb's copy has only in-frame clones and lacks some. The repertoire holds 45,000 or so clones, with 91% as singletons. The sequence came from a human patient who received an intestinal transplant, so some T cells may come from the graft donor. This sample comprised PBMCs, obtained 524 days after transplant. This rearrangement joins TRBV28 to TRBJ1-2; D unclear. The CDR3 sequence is CASGIDYGYTF. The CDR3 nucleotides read TGTGCCAGCGGGATTGACTATGGCTACACCTTC.